Listed below are T cell receptor beta chains from one sample, sequenced in a study of human T cells and chemical hapten exposure. TCRdb re-derived calls from the RACE reads in MiXCR, one entry per CDR3 protein. The sample carries 200,000 to 300,000 distinct CDR3 sequences, about 9.4% recorded once. The starting material was whole blood, obtained in connection with sensitization to the hapten diphenylcyclopropenone (DPC). The receptor source for this set is a middle-aged woman with alopecia areata. Some clones in this sample may be carry-over from other donors' samples. The CDR3 runs from the conserved cysteine through the conserved F or W. The D gene is left open where the match is weak. The size field is filled for only some rows; it gives once, few, many or a size class.

abundance	j_gene	len	d_gene	v_gene	CDR3nt	CDR3aa
NA	TRBJ2-7	15	TRBD1	TRBV12-3/TRBV12-4	TGTGCCAGCAGGGAGCAGACAGGGGAATTCCACGAGCAGTACTTC	CASREQTGEFHEQYF
few	TRBJ2-5	13	NA	TRBV6-2/TRBV6-3	TGTGCCAGCCGAAGAGGAGCCCAAGAGACCCAGTACTTC	CASRRGAQETQYF
NA	TRBJ2-3	16	TRBD1	TRBV29-1	TGCAGCGCGTACCGGGACAGGGAGTCGGGCACAGATACGCAGTATTTT	CSAYRDRESGTDTQYF
few	TRBJ2-1	13	NA	TRBV28	TGTGCCAGCAGTTTACCAGGGTTTGTTGAGCAGTTCTTC	CASSLPGFVEQFF
few	TRBJ2-1	15	NA	TRBV6-2/TRBV6-3	TGTGCCAGCAGTTACTCAGGGCAGAACTACAATGAGCAGTTCTTC	CASSYSGQNYNEQFF
NA	TRBJ2-3	15	TRBD2	TRBV29-1	TGCAGCGTTGACCAGCGGGAGGTTGAGTTGGATACGCAGTATTTT	CSVDQREVELDTQYF
few	TRBJ2-4	14	NA	TRBV7-2	TGTGCCAGCAGCCCGGTGTTCGCCAAAAACATTCAGTACTTC	CASSPVFAKNIQYF
NA	TRBJ2-2	18	TRBD2	TRBV7-3	TGTGCCAGCAGCTTATATCCCTGGGGACTAGATAACACCGGGGAGCTGTTTTTT	CASSLYPWGLDNTGELFF
few	TRBJ2-7	15	NA	TRBV4-1	TGCGCCAGCAGCCAAGTCCAGAGAGGTTCCTACGAGCAGTACTTC	CASSQVQRGSYEQYF
NA	TRBJ2-3	15	NA	TRBV20-1	TGCAGTGCTGCTAACGCGGGGGCTAGCACAGATACGCAGTATTTT	CSAANAGASTDTQYF